This is a list of T cell receptor beta chains from one sample in a study of cytomegalovirus exposure and HLA in healthy donors. Profiled with immunoSEQ multiplex PCR; TCRdb holds only in-frame clones, not every one. The table lists about 54,000 clones, approximately 81% of them singletons, with around 2.9% in the top ten. Sequencing used PBMCs. All receptors come from a woman aged 18-29 years in good health and CMV-seronegative. Each CDR3 is given with its conserved first and last residue. The order of the fields is clone size, D gene, J gene, V gene, CDR3 protein, CDR3 DNA. A D gene is named only where the DNA matches it firmly. Expanded clones get a size class; other rows say once, few or many, or leave the size out.

size: .; D: .; J: TRBJ2-5; V: TRBV27; CDR3: CASSPRDNQETQYF; DNA: TGTGCCAGCAGTCCCCGGGACAACCAAGAGACCCAGTACTTC
size: .; D: .; J: TRBJ2-7; V: TRBV4-1; CDR3: CASSQGETGLSYEQYF; DNA: TGCGCCAGCAGCCAAGGAGAAACAGGCCTCTCCTACGAGCAGTACTTC
size: once; D: .; J: TRBJ1-1; V: TRBV7-3; CDR3: CASSLWQRSTEAFF; DNA: TGTGCCAGCAGCTTATGGCAGCGATCCACTGAAGCTTTCTTT
size: .; D: .; J: TRBJ2-3; V: TRBV9; CDR3: CASSVNSDTQYF; DNA: TGTGCCAGCAGCGTAAACTCAGATACGCAGTATTTT
size: .; D: .; J: TRBJ2-6; V: TRBV29-1; CDR3: CSVGVSGANGLTF; DNA: TGCAGCGTAGGGGTGTCTGGGGCCAACGGCCTGACTTTC
size: .; D: .; J: TRBJ2-1; V: TRBV6-6; CDR3: CASSTERAWVKGEQFF; DNA: TGTGCCAGCAGCACAGAGCGGGCTTGGGTAAAGGGTGAGCAGTTCTTC
size: .; D: .; J: TRBJ1-5; V: TRBV12-5; CDR3: CASGLGPTGTPHSNQPQHF; DNA: TGTGCTAGTGGTTTGGGCCCAACCGGGACACCACATAGCAATCAGCCCCAGCATTTT
size: few; D: .; J: TRBJ1-6; V: TRBV6-5; CDR3: CASTPEPVSPLHF; DNA: TGTGCCAGCACCCCCGAGCCGGTTTCACCCCTCCACTTT
size: .; D: TRBD2; J: TRBJ2-7; V: TRBV6-1; CDR3: CASSDEAGSSYEQYF; DNA: TGTGCCAGCAGTGATGAAGCGGGAAGCTCCTACGAGCAGTACTTC
size: few; D: .; J: TRBJ1-1; V: TRBV4-2; CDR3: CASSPGGNTEAFF; DNA: TGTGCCAGCAGCCCGGGGGGGAACACTGAAGCTTTCTTT
size: .; D: .; J: TRBJ2-1; V: TRBV7-9; CDR3: CASSFSNEQFF; DNA: TGTGCCAGCAGCTTCAGCAATGAGCAGTTCTTC
size: .; D: TRBD1; J: TRBJ1-1; V: TRBV6-5; CDR3: CASRQGNTEAFF; DNA: TGTGCCAGCCGACAGGGGAACACTGAAGCTTTCTTT
size: .; D: TRBD1; J: TRBJ1-1; V: TRBV9; CDR3: CASSATGGGDTEAFF; DNA: TGTGCCAGCAGCGCCACAGGGGGAGGGGATACTGAAGCTTTCTTT
size: .; D: .; J: TRBJ2-2; V: TRBV30; CDR3: CARDRGSGELFF; DNA: TGTGCCCGTGACCGGGGATCCGGGGAGCTGTTTTTT
size: .; D: .; J: TRBJ2-7; V: TRBV19; CDR3: CARWWVGYGYEQYF; DNA: TGTGCCAGGTGGTGGGTGGGCTACGGCTACGAGCAGTACTTC
size: .; D: TRBD1; J: TRBJ2-7; V: TRBV4-1; CDR3: CASSQGQGAYEQYF; DNA: TGCGCCAGCAGCCAGGGACAGGGGGCGTACGAGCAGTACTTC
size: .; D: .; J: TRBJ2-6; V: TRBV2; CDR3: CASRGDFSGANVLTF; DNA: TGTGCCAGCAGGGGGGACTTCTCTGGGGCCAACGTCCTGACTTTC
size: .; D: .; J: TRBJ2-1; V: TRBV27; CDR3: CASSFEARYNEQFF; DNA: TGTGCCAGCAGTTTCGAGGCCCGTTACAATGAGCAGTTCTTC
size: .; D: .; J: TRBJ2-6; V: TRBV27; CDR3: CASSLDRSGANGLTF; DNA: TGTGCCAGCAGTTTAGACCGGAGTGGGGCCAACGGCCTGACTTTC
size: .; D: TRBD2; J: TRBJ2-1; V: TRBV29-1; CDR3: CSVVGTLAGGNEQFF; DNA: TGCAGCGTTGTCGGTACACTAGCGGGAGGGAATGAGCAGTTCTTC
size: once; D: TRBD2; J: TRBJ2-3; V: TRBV27; CDR3: CASSPLLAGLGTDTQYF; DNA: TGTGCCAGCAGTCCACTCCTAGCGGGATTAGGCACAGATACGCAGTATTTT
size: .; D: .; J: TRBJ2-1; V: TRBV7-3; CDR3: CASSFGTGSGNERFF; DNA: .
size: .; D: .; J: TRBJ2-5; V: TRBV2; CDR3: CASISQLVETQYF; DNA: TGTGCCAGCATTAGCCAGCTCGTAGAGACCCAGTACTTC
size: .; D: .; J: TRBJ1-1; V: TRBV27; CDR3: CASRGGGGTEAFF; DNA: TGTGCCAGTCGAGGGGGGGGCGGCACTGAAGCTTTCTTT
size: .; D: .; J: TRBJ1-2; V: TRBV29-1; CDR3: CSVPGHLTNYGYTF; DNA: TGCAGCGTCCCGGGACACCTTACTAACTATGGCTACACCTTC
size: .; D: TRBD2; J: TRBJ2-4; V: TRBV9; CDR3: CASSVEREGAKNSQYF; DNA: TGTGCCAGCAGCGTAGAGAGGGAGGGAGCCAAAAACAGTCAGTACTTC
size: .; D: TRBD1; J: TRBJ1-1; V: TRBV29-1; CDR3: CSGHAGTEAFF; DNA: TGCAGCGGGCACGCCGGGACAGAGGCTTTCTTT
size: few; D: .; J: TRBJ2-1; V: TRBV29-1; CDR3: CSVERAGRDHNEQFF; DNA: TGCAGCGTTGAGCGGGCCGGTAGGGATCATAATGAGCAGTTCTTC
size: .; D: .; J: TRBJ2-5; V: TRBV2; CDR3: CASSGNSQETQYF; DNA: TGTGCCAGCAGTGGTAACAGTCAAGAGACCCAGTACTTC
size: .; D: TRBD1; J: TRBJ1-1; V: TRBV18; CDR3: CASSPTGGGGGTEAFF; DNA: TGTGCCAGCTCACCAACGGGAGGGGGCGGAGGGACTGAAGCTTTCTTT
size: few; D: TRBD1; J: TRBJ1-1; V: TRBV6-5; CDR3: CASSQGTGGTEAFF; DNA: TGTGCCAGCAGCCAGGGGACAGGCGGAACTGAAGCTTTCTTT
size: .; D: TRBD2; J: TRBJ2-3; V: TRBV20-1; CDR3: CSARTSSTQYF; DNA: TGCAGTGCTAGGACTAGCTCTACGCAGTATTTT
size: .; D: .; J: TRBJ1-1; V: TRBV5-1; CDR3: CASSPVKGVTNTEAFF; DNA: TGCGCCAGCAGCCCAGTAAAGGGGGTCACGAACACTGAAGCTTTCTTT
size: .; D: .; J: TRBJ1-1; V: TRBV2; CDR3: CASRKGSFGRNTEAFF; DNA: TGTGCCAGCAGGAAGGGATCTTTCGGGAGGAACACTGAAGCTTTCTTT
size: .; D: TRBD1; J: TRBJ1-1; V: TRBV27; CDR3: CASSIRTGLEAFF; DNA: TGTGCCAGCAGTATCAGGACAGGCCTTGAAGCTTTCTTT
size: once; D: TRBD1; J: TRBJ2-7; V: TRBV7-3; CDR3: CASRPRGRGQGEQYF; DNA: TGTGCCAGCCGGCCCCGGGGCAGGGGGCAGGGGGAGCAGTACTTC
size: .; D: TRBD1; J: TRBJ2-3; V: TRBV7-9; CDR3: CASSFGQAIADTQYF; DNA: TGTGCCAGCAGCTTCGGACAGGCGATCGCAGATACGCAGTATTTT
size: .; D: .; J: TRBJ2-7; V: TRBV28; CDR3: CASRLLVTHEQYF; DNA: TGTGCCAGCAGGCTACTAGTGACACACGAGCAGTACTTC
size: .; D: .; J: TRBJ2-1; V: TRBV7-2; CDR3: CASSLQGSSYNEQFF; DNA: TGTGCCAGCAGCTTACAGGGTAGCTCCTACAATGAGCAGTTCTTC
size: .; D: TRBD1; J: TRBJ2-7; V: TRBV5-8; CDR3: CASSRDGTGGYEQYF; DNA: TGTGCCAGCAGCAGGGACGGGACAGGGGGTTACGAGCAGTACTTC
size: .; D: .; J: TRBJ1-1; V: TRBV7-2; CDR3: CASSLVGGRAFF; DNA: TGTGCCAGCAGCCTGGTTGGGGGCCGAGCTTTCTTT
size: .; D: TRBD2; J: TRBJ2-7; V: TRBV7-9; CDR3: CASSPGGRGEQYF; DNA: TGTGCCAGCAGCCCGGGGGGTAGGGGCGAGCAGTACTTC